These 27 T cell receptor beta chains were all obtained from the same sample, sequenced in a study of T cell responses to AZD1222 COVID-19 vaccine. TCRdb's table, derived via immunoSEQ multiplex PCR, lists solely in-frame clones and lacks some. The table has approximately 110,000 clones, 82% seen once. The input for sequencing was peripheral blood, taken on day 0 of AZD1222 vaccination. Receptors were obtained from an adult in good health.

The genes are TRBV12-3 or TRBV12-4 and TRBJ2-2, with D unresolved. The CDR3 covers 13 residues. V was shortened by 2 bases and J by 5 bases, with 6 bases between the two germline ends. The DNA of the CDR3 is TGTGCCAGCAGTTTAACCGGGACCGGGGAGCTGTTTTTT. Its translation is CASSLTGTGELFF.

This rearrangement joins TRBV7-2 to TRBJ1-3; D uncertain. This CDR3 is 15 amino acids long. V was trimmed by 3 bases and J by 0 bases, leaving 9 bases between them. Germline lookup yields CDR1 SGHTA and CDR2 FQGNSA. CDR3 protein: CASSFWLSSGNTIYF. CDR3 DNA sequence: TGTGCCAGCAGCTTTTGGCTTAGCTCTGGAAACACCATATATTTT.

This clone appeared many times. The V and J genes are TRBV7-3 and TRBJ2-5; D possibly matches TRBD1 or TRBD2 (5 bases each). V was clipped by 2 bases and J by 4 bases, with 11 bases between them. Germline V gives CDR1 SGHTA, CDR2 FQGTGA. CDR3 length: 14 residues. The CDR3 here is CASSLSVGGETQYF. CDR3 DNA sequence: TGTGCCAGCAGCTTATCGGTTGGGGGAGAGACCCAGTACTTC.

The rearrangement links TRBV7-9 to TRBJ2-7; no clear D. The CDR3 is 12 residues long. From germline, CDR1 is SEHNR and CDR2 FQNEAQ (reference sequence). V was trimmed by 4 bases and J by 0 bases, leaving 4 bases between them. In DNA, the CDR3 is TGTGCCAGCAGCTCCATCTCCTACGAGCAGTACTTC. Amino acids: CASSSISYEQYF.

The chain joins TRBV19 to TRBJ2-3; D may be TRBD1 or TRBD2 (5 bases each). There are 13 residues in the CDR3. V lost 7 bases and J 7 bases, leaving 15 bases between the germline ends. Germline loops: CDR1 LNHDA, CDR2 SQIVND (reference sequence). CDR3 protein: CASTFGTGYTQYF. The CDR3 bases are TGTGCCAGTACCTTTGGGACGGGATATACGCAGTATTTT. Full variable domain (outside the CDR3, taken from reference TRBV19 and TRBJ2-3): DGGITQSPKYLFRKEGQNVTLSCEQNLNHDAMYWYRQDPGQGLRLIYYSQIVNDFQKGDIAEGYSVSREKKESFPLTVTSAQKNPTAFYLCASTFGTGYTQYFGPGTRLTVL.

In this sample, this clone turned up a few times. The rearrangement joins TRBV3-1 (or the pseudogene TRBV3-2) to TRBJ1-4; D is unclear. Germline CDR1 is LGHDT and CDR2 is YNNKEL (reference sequence). V was clipped by 4 bases and J by 7 bases, with 25 bases between them. The CDR3 sequence is 18 residues long. CDR3 region: CASSPVLASTDLGEKLFF. The CDR3 nucleotides are TGTGCCAGCAGCCCCGTATTAGCTTCGACGGACCTAGGTGAAAAACTGTTTTTT.

V and J are TRBV5-1 and TRBJ1-2; 11 bases are a match to TRBD1. CDR3 length equals 14 residues. Germline CDR1 is SGHRS and CDR2 is YFSETQ. Trimming at V came to 6 bases and at J to 8 bases, leaving 9 bases not matched to a gene. Here the CDR3 reads CASKWDRGLQGYTF. The CDR3, as DNA: TGCGCCAGCAAGTGGGACAGGGGGTTACAAGGCTACACCTTC. Together with reference TRBV5-1 and TRBJ1-2, the CDR3 gives the full variable domain: KAGVTQTPRYLIKTRGQQVTLSCSPISGHRSVSWYQQTPGQGLQFLFEYFSETQRNKGNFPGRFSGRQFSNSRSEMNVSTLELGDSALYLCASKWDRGLQGYTFGSGTRLTVV.

This clone has only a few counts. V gene TRBV10-1 combines with J gene TRBJ1-2; TRBD1 aligns across 9 bases. Trimming at V came to 3 bases and at J to 5 bases, leaving 4 bases not matched to a gene. Germline assignment: CDR1 WNHNN and CDR2 SYGVQD (reference sequence). The CDR3 loop spans 14 amino acids. The chain's CDR3 is CASSERDREYGYTF. The CDR3 DNA reads TGCGCCAGCAGTGAAAGGGACAGGGAGTATGGCTACACCTTC.

The chain employs TRBV19 and TRBJ1-1; TRBD1 matches at 7 bases. CDR3 size: 14 residues. V was clipped by 4 bases and J by 9 bases; unmatched bases: 11. CDR1 and CDR2 from the germline V gene are LNHDA and SQIVND (reference sequence). The CDR3 coding sequence is TGTGCCAGTAGTACTACAGGGGTTTTATCAAAAGCTTTCTTT. Protein sequence: CASSTTGVLSKAFF.

The gene calls are TRBV10-3 and TRBJ1-2, with D perhaps TRBD1 (5 bases). V was cut by 6 bases and J by 6 bases, with 14 bases left in between. Germline CDR1 and CDR2: ENHRY and SYGVKD. CDR3 length: 13 amino acids. Written as DNA, the CDR3 is TGTGCCATCAGCCCGGGGGGATCGGATGGCTACACCTTC. Its protein product is CAISPGGSDGYTF.

This clone was counted only a few times. The rearrangement joins TRBV7-2 to TRBJ1-4; 8 positions match TRBD1. This CDR3 contains 18 residues. CDR1 and CDR2 from the germline V gene are SGHTA and FQGNSA. Losses at the gene ends were 5 bases for V and 0 bases for J; bases not matched to a gene: 11. The CDR3 DNA reads as TGTGCCAGCAGCAGACGACAAGTGGACAGGGCAACTAATGAAAAACTGTTTTTT. Amino acid sequence: CASSRRQVDRATNEKLFF. Full variable domain (remainder filled in from reference TRBV7-2 and TRBJ1-4): GAGVSQSPSNKVTEKGKDVELRCDPISGHTALYWYRQSLGQGLEFLIYFQGNSAPDKSGLPSDRFSAERTGGSVSTLTIQRTQQEDSAVYLCASSRRQVDRATNEKLFFGSGTQLSVL.

A single count supports this clone. CDR3 amino acids: CASSLGPFLEQFF. In nucleotides, the CDR3 is TGTGCCAGCAGCCTGGGCCCTTTCCTGGAGCAGTTCTTC. The V gene is TRBV6-5, the J gene TRBJ2-1; D is ambiguous. CDR1 is MNHEY and CDR2 is SVGAGI in the germline V gene. Trimming pared 6 bases from V and 10 bases from J, leaving 16 bases between. This CDR3 region has 13 residues.

The rearrangement joins TRBV4-2 to TRBJ2-4; D remains ambiguous. CDR1 and CDR2 (germline): LGHNA, YNFKEQ. The length of the CDR3 is 14 residues. With 3 bases removed from V and 2 bases from J, the gap between germline ends came to 8 bases. The CDR3 region has the DNA TGTGCCAGCAGCCATAGCAGTTCCAAAAACATTCAGTACTTC. Amino acids: CASSHSSSKNIQYF.

J is TRBJ1-6 and V is TRBV27; 7 positions agree with TRBD1. Unmatched junction bases numbered 10, after V lost 5 bases and J lost 9 bases. The CDR3 consists of 15 residues. The germline gives CDR1 MNHEY, CDR2 SMNVEV (reference sequence). The CDR3 DNA follows: TGTGCCAGCAGTCGCATGGCAGGGGGTGGTTCACCCCTCCACTTT. This gives the protein CASSRMAGGGSPLHF.

J is TRBJ2-7 and V is TRBV7-2; tentatively, D is TRBD1 or TRBD2 (5 bases each). The CDR3 sequence is 16 residues long. In germline, CDR1 is SGHTA, CDR2 FQGNSA. V lost 1 base to trimming and J lost 2 bases, with 15 bases between them. The CDR3 DNA reads TGTGCCAGCAGCTTAGGAGGGGCAGGGTCGACCTACGAGCAGTACTTC. The encoded protein is CASSLGGAGSTYEQYF.

The rearrangement joins TRBV12-5 to TRBJ1-2; D may be TRBD1 (5 bases). V shed 3 bases and J shed 4 bases, with 12 bases lying between them. Germline CDR1 is LGHNT and CDR2 is FRNRAP. The CDR3 runs to 14 residues. The CDR3 bases are TGTGCTAGTGGTTTCCAAGACAGTCTCTATGGCTACACCTTC. This gives the protein CASGFQDSLYGYTF.

V is TRBV30 and J is TRBJ2-7; D not certain. The CDR3 loop spans 13 amino acids. V gave up 0 bases and J gave up 5 bases, with 11 bases separating them. Germline V CDR1 and CDR2: GTSNPN, SVGIG (reference sequence). CDR3 amino acids: CAWSVHPMDEQYF. CDR3 nucleotides: TGTGCCTGGAGTGTACATCCGATGGACGAGCAGTACTTC.

A single count supports this clone. The chain uses TRBV7-2 and TRBJ1-1, with unresolved D. CDR1 is SGHTA, CDR2 FQGNSA, per germline. The CDR3 spans 13 residues. Deletions cut 6 bases from V and 3 bases from J, with 11 bases between. This chain's CDR3 is CASSLLMHTEAFF. Here the CDR3 DNA reads TGTGCCAGCAGTCTCTTAATGCACACTGAAGCTTTCTTT.

This rearrangement joins TRBV10-3 to TRBJ2-5, with D unclear. Germline-derived CDR1 and CDR2 are ENHRY and SYGVKD. Trimming stripped 6 bases from V and 5 bases from J, with 13 bases between. CDR3 length: 13 amino acids. CDR3 protein: CAIREGPVETQYF. The CDR3 nucleotides are TGTGCCATCAGGGAAGGCCCTGTGGAGACCCAGTACTTC.

The chain has TRBV27 and TRBJ2-7; D could derive from TRBD1 or TRBD2 (5 bases each). Germline V gives CDR1 MNHEY, CDR2 SMNVEV (reference sequence). The V gene lost 3 bases and the J gene lost 4 bases, with 13 bases spanning the gap. The CDR3 covers 14 residues. The CDR3 here is CASSLRGRAYEQYF. CDR3 sequence (DNA): TGTGCCAGCAGTTTGAGGGGCCGAGCGTACGAGCAGTACTTC.

This clone showed up just a few times. The chain is built from TRBV29-1 and TRBJ1-3; D uncertain. This CDR3 is built from 11 residues. V lost 3 bases and J lost 4, with 4 bases in between. Germline values: CDR1 SQVTM, CDR2 ANQGSEA. The CDR3 loop is CSVEQGNTIYF. Here the CDR3 DNA reads TGCAGCGTTGAGCAGGGAAACACCATATATTTT.

The chain uses TRBV2 and TRBJ1-5; no reliable D call. The germline V gene has CDR1 SNHLY and CDR2 FYNNEI. V was shortened by 0 bases and J by 3 bases, with 6 bases between the two germline ends. This CDR3 comprises 14 residues. CDR3 bases: TGTGCCAGCAGTGAAGCGGTCGTCAATCAGCCCCAGCATTTT. Translated: CASSEAVVNQPQHF.

The CDR3, as DNA: TGCAGCGTTGACCAGGGACCCAATCAGCCCCAGCATTTT. Protein sequence: CSVDQGPNQPQHF. This chain joins TRBV29-1 and TRBJ1-5, with a weak D call TRBD1 (5 bases). Deletions cut 3 bases from V and 3 bases from J, with 9 bases between. CDR1 SQVTM and CDR2 ANQGSEA come from the germline V gene. This CDR3 spans 13 amino acids.

The chain carries TRBV14 and TRBJ1-2; perhaps TRBD1 as D (5 bases). Germline assignment: CDR1 SGHDN and CDR2 FVKESK. This CDR3 is built from 14 residues. The germline V and J ends were trimmed by 6 bases and 8 bases, with 19 bases remaining between them. CDR3 nucleotide sequence: TGTGCCAGCAGTAAAGCCTTGGCAGGGTACGGCTACACCTTC. This gives the protein CASSKALAGYGYTF.

The J gene is TRBJ1-4, the V gene TRBV2, with a weak D call TRBD1 (6 bases). The CDR3 sequence is 13 residues long. Germline loops: CDR1 SNHLY, CDR2 FYNNEI. Trimming removed 8 bases at V and 7 bases at J, with 14 bases between. This CDR3 is CASSAGVFEKLFF. The CDR3 DNA reads as TGTGCCAGCTCGGCAGGGGTCTTTGAAAAACTGTTTTTT.

The genes are TRBV7-9 and TRBJ1-1; the D is unclear. The CDR3 has 13 amino acids. The germline V gene has CDR1 SEHNR and CDR2 FQNEAQ (reference sequence). V lost 3 bases, J lost 5 bases, and 10 bases lay in between. CDR3 residues: CASSFGVGTEAFF. Written as DNA, the CDR3 is TGTGCCAGCAGCTTCGGGGTGGGGACTGAAGCTTTCTTT.

This chain connects TRBV2 to TRBJ2-1; D perhaps matches TRBD1 (5 bases). V lost 10 bases to trimming and J lost 0 bases, with 13 bases between them. The CDR3 contains 14 residues. Germline assignment: CDR1 SNHLY and CDR2 FYNNEI. CDR3 sequence reads: CATQQDLSYNEQFF. In nucleotides, the CDR3 is TGTGCCACCCAACAGGATCTCTCCTACAATGAGCAGTTCTTC.